These 2 T cell receptor beta chains originate from one sample sequenced in a study of a mutant IDH1 vaccine in newly diagnosed glioma. Clones were sequenced by immunoSEQ multiplex PCR, and TCRdb holds only the in-frame ones, with some missing. The sample has 50,000 to 65,000 clones, 75% to 90% seen once; the top ten hold 3.2%. Time point specified: week 47, end of study. Each dose delivered 300 ug of mutant IDH1 20-mer peptide subcutaneously with imiquimod. No cognate antigen is known for these TCRs. The material sequenced was PBMCs, taken from a glioma patient whose treatment included an IDH1 peptide vaccine. These receptors originate from a woman aged 50 to 65 with glioma.

The V call is TRBV5-1, the J call TRBJ1-6; TRBD1 matches 8 bases. V trimming: 4 bases; J trimming: 9 bases; junction bases outside the gene matches: 6. This CDR3 spans 14 amino acids. Germline-derived CDR1 and CDR2 are SGHRS and YFSETQ. The CDR3: CASSPDRGGSPLHF. The CDR3 DNA follows: TGCGCCAGCAGCCCTGACAGGGGTGGTTCACCCCTCCACTTT.

The chain joins TRBV10-1 to TRBJ1-5; no reliable D call. Germline V gives CDR1 WNHNN, CDR2 SYGVQD (reference sequence). Between the trimmed V and J ends, which lost 0 bases and 7 bases, there was a span of 7 bases. This CDR3 has 13 residues. CDR3 protein: CASSESTAQPQHF. CDR3 sequence (DNA): TGCGCCAGCAGTGAGTCGACGGCCCAGCCCCAGCATTTT.